This T cell receptor (beta chain) emerged from a study of cytomegalovirus exposure and HLA in healthy donors. Study background: Previous work identified 117 million unique TCR beta sequences from about 200 million T cells.

PCR used 60 Vbeta primers and 13 Jbeta primers. As originally analysed: A later analysis tallied about 80 million unique TCR beta chains, about 9.9 million of them shared. The data were produced by immunoSEQ multiplex PCR, yet TCRdb's version contains in-frame clones alone and is incomplete. V, J and clone size reflect that table, while D and trimming were determined from the DNA. In the table there are about 250,000 clones, roughly 80% of which are singletons. In germline, CDR1 is MDHEN, CDR2 SYDVKM. This CDR3 comprises 16 residues. The table lists this clone with a few counts. No antigen is known for it. A junction end diverges from the germline sequence, so it may reflect a read error. Study-level points and caveats: When the data were analyzed later, several of the most significant clusters appeared to be linked to common viral pathogens. TCR beta chains numbering approximately 150 were designated cytomegalovirus-associated.

This sequence joins TRBV28 and TRBJ1-4; D is unresolved. Sequenced input: PBMCs. This TCR derives from a girl aged 2 to 9 in good health and CMV-seronegative. Here the CDR3 reads CASSLYPPRRREKLFF. The CDR3 coding sequence is TGTGCCAGCAGCTTATACCCCCCTCGACGGAGAGAAAAACTGTTTTTT.